The entry below describes one TCR beta chain. Sequencing was performed with immunoSEQ multiplex PCR; in TCRdb, only in-frame clones are kept and a portion is missing. The data contain more than 150,000 clones, about 94% of them seen just once; the ten biggest clones take up roughly 9.2%. This entry belongs to a study of T cell responses to AZD1222 COVID-19 vaccine. Germline V gene data show CDR1 as MRHNA and CDR2 as SNTAGT. The CDR3 length is 14 residues. The V and J ends lost 5 bases and 8 bases, in that order; junction bases with no gene match: 7. The receptor's source is an adult in good health. The chain couples TRBV6-4 to TRBJ2-1; 9 bases match TRBD2. This specimen was peripheral blood, taken on day 0 of AZD1222 vaccination. The CDR3 DNA reads TGTGCCAGCAGTATAGCGGGAGAGAAGGATGAGCAGTTCTTC. Translated, it gives CASSIAGEKDEQFF.